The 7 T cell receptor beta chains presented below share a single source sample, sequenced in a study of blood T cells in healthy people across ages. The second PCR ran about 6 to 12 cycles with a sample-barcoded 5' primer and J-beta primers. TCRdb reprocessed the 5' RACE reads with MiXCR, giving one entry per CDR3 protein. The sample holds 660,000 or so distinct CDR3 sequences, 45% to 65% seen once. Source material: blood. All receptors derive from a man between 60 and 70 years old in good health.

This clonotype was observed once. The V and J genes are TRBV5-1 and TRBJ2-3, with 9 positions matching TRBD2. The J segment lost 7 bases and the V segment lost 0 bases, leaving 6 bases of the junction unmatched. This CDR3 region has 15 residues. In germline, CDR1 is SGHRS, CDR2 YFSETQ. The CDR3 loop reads CASSLGLADGNTQYF. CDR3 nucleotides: TGCGCCAGCAGCTTGGGACTAGCGGATGGGAATACGCAGTATTTT.

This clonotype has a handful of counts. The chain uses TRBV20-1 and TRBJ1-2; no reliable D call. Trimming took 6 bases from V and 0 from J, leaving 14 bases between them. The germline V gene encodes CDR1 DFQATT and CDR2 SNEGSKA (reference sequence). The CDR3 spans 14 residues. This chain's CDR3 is CSAHWGVTNYGYTF. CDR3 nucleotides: TGCAGTGCCCACTGGGGAGTTACTAACTATGGCTACACCTTC.

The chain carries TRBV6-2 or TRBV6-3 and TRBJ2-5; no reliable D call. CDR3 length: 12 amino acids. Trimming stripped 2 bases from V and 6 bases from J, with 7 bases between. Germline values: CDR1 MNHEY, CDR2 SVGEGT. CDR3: CASSYGVKTQYF. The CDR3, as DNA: TGTGCCAGCAGTTACGGGGTGAAGACCCAGTACTTC.

In nucleotides, the CDR3 is TGCGCCAGCAGCGAACCGGACAGAACTGGGCCCTATGGCTACACCTTC. Its protein is CASSEPDRTGPYGYTF. The chain combines TRBV5-1 with TRBJ1-2; weak D call: TRBD1 (6 bases). Trimming took 4 bases from V and 4 from J, leaving 20 bases between them. Germline CDR1 is SGHRS and CDR2 is YFSETQ. The CDR3 is 16 residues long.

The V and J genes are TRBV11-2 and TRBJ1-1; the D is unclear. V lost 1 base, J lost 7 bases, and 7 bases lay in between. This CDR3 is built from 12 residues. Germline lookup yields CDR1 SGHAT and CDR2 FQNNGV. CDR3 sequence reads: CASSLAGGEAFF. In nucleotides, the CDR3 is TGTGCCAGCAGCTTAGCGGGAGGTGAAGCTTTCTTT.

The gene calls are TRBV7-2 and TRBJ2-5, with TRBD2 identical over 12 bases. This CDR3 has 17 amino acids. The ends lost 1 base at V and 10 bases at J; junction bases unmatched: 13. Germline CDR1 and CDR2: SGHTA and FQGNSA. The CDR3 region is CASSLEPGLAGLSLQYF. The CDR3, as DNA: TGTGCCAGCAGCTTAGAGCCGGGACTAGCGGGCTTGAGTCTCCAGTACTTC.

The CDR3 loop reads CASNTGDGSPLHF. CDR3 coding DNA: TGTGCCAGCAACACAGGGGATGGTTCACCCCTCCACTTT. The chain recombines TRBV28 with TRBJ1-6; 7 nucleotides agree with TRBD1. The CDR3 length is 13 residues. Looked up from germline, CDR1 is MDHEN and CDR2 is SYDVKM. The ends lost 7 bases at V and 9 bases at J; junction bases unmatched: 6.